Listed below are T cell receptor beta chains from one sample, sequenced in a study of CXCR3-negative and CXCR3-positive naive CD8 T cells. After re-calling the 5' RACE reads, TCRdb lists one entry per CDR3 protein, DNA absent. Here the sample table reports some 120,000 distinct CDR3 sequences. Sequenced input: naive CXCR3+ CD8+ T cells from blood. Every receptor here comes from a human donor in good health. Some clones in this sample may be carry-over from other donors' samples. CDR3s include the opening cysteine and the closing phenylalanine or tryptophan.

CASSLTGQGNTEAFF TRBJ1-1 TRBV7-3
CSVLERGGSSYNEQFF TRBJ2-1 TRBV29-1
CASSQDTQMNTEAFF TRBJ1-1 TRBV4-3
CASSPGVQRTDTQYF TRBJ2-3 TRBV7-9
CASSCMNREKAKNIQYF TRBJ2-4 TRBV5-1
CASSKATSGRRMQYF TRBJ2-7 TRBV21-1
CASSQEAGGNWETQYF TRBJ2-5 TRBV4-2
CASSPPGDETQYF TRBJ2-5 TRBV7-9
CASRDTGYYGYTF TRBJ1-2 TRBV27
CASSPGLLETQYF TRBJ2-5 TRBV7-8
CASSPVFSSSQAFF TRBJ1-1 TRBV28
CASSSSSGGESTATQYF TRBJ2-3 TRBV11-3
CASSSYLQGYGSPLHF TRBJ1-6 TRBV21-1
CASSLVPLYEQYF TRBJ2-7 TRBV7-9
CSAKGQGVLEAFF TRBJ1-1 TRBV20-1
CASSLWGGVETQYF TRBJ2-5 TRBV12-3/TRBV12-4
CASRGHLNTEAFF TRBJ1-1 TRBV19
CSAGGGEVEAFF TRBJ1-1 TRBV29-1
CASTQGGTYYNEQFF TRBJ2-1 TRBV28
CASSYGTSGNYEQYF TRBJ2-7 TRBV6-6
CASSQEGAMNTEAFF TRBJ1-1 TRBV4-3
CASSLEGEGEQYF TRBJ2-7 TRBV5-1
CASSLVGIRDTGELFF TRBJ2-2 TRBV4-1
CASSLVAGVTGELFF TRBJ2-2 TRBV13
CSVEERVGETQYF TRBJ2-5 TRBV29-1
CASNAPIQGGGNTEAFF TRBJ1-1 TRBV2
CASSLGILYEQYF TRBJ2-7 TRBV12-3/TRBV12-4
CATSDVGLAGVYNEQFF TRBJ2-1 TRBV24-1
CASSQSASGGTGELFF TRBJ2-2 TRBV23-1
CASSPWTGANTEAFF TRBJ1-1 TRBV12-3/TRBV12-4
CAGGRDRGLNEQFF TRBJ2-1 TRBV12-5
CSVAGTSGRTDTQYF TRBJ2-3 TRBV29-1
CASSPPRAGGIEAFF TRBJ1-1 TRBV12-3/TRBV12-4
CASSSPLGGLAGGPSSYNEQFF TRBJ2-1 TRBV11-2
CSVEDWVDRDTVNYGYTF TRBJ1-2 TRBV29-1
CSALRDGLYGYTF TRBJ1-2 TRBV29-1
CASSVLGNYNEQFF TRBJ2-1 TRBV9
CASSQRQGLANEKLFF TRBJ1-4 TRBV7-9
CASSPRDRLEAFF TRBJ1-1 TRBV6-6
CASSLSRSGVDYEQYF TRBJ2-7 TRBV13
CASSLWGEMSKNIQYF TRBJ2-4 TRBV28
CSVEIENTGELFF TRBJ2-2 TRBV29-1
CASRQGDGYTF TRBJ1-2 TRBV28
CASSLWWTGGGNEQFF TRBJ2-1 TRBV5-1
CATSGTDRSYEQYF TRBJ2-7 TRBV15
CASSPPQAIQETQYF TRBJ2-5 TRBV7-9
CASSPSWAELFF TRBJ2-2 TRBV19
CASSLVETSGGTQYF TRBJ2-5 TRBV5-1
CASSQEISSYNEQFF TRBJ2-1 TRBV3-1
CSARDRGIWHEQYF TRBJ2-7 TRBV20-1
CASSRVGGTEAFF TRBJ1-1 TRBV4-2
CASSSTAPSYNEQFF TRBJ2-1 TRBV7-9
CASSKGTGSSYEQYF TRBJ2-7 TRBV13
CSVDTQMAEQYF TRBJ2-7 TRBV29-1
CAWRRDSYNEQFF TRBJ2-1 TRBV30
CASRGQGDYNEQFF TRBJ2-1 TRBV12-3/TRBV12-4